This passage covers 3 T cell receptor beta chains from one sample sequenced in a study of blood T cells in healthy people across ages. Combining a sample-barcoded 5' primer with a J-beta primer mix, a second PCR ran for roughly 7 to 11 cycles. Each CDR3 protein gets one entry after TCRdb re-called the 5' RACE reads with MiXCR. The sample shows hundreds of thousands of distinct CDR3 sequences, 58% of them seen only once. Sequenced: blood. The receptors derive from a man aged 25 to 40 in good health.

The chain couples TRBV4-2 to TRBJ1-4, with D possibly matching TRBD1 (5 bases). The V gene's germline CDR1 is LGHNA and CDR2 YNFKEQ. This CDR3 region has 16 residues. V dropped 0 bases and J dropped 7 bases, with 15 bases sitting between them. CDR3 loop: CASSQDGGDGPEKLFF. The DNA for the CDR3 is TGTGCCAGCAGCCAAGATGGGGGGGACGGTCCTGAAAAACTGTTTTTT.

In DNA form, the CDR3 reads TGTGCCAGCAGTTACTCTTGGGGGGCAGATGGCTACACCTTC. Residues: CASSYSWGADGYTF. This chain connects TRBV6-5 to TRBJ1-2; a weak D match, TRBD1 (6 bases). The CDR3 totals 14 residues. The V gene lost 0 bases and the J gene lost 6 bases, with 11 bases spanning the gap. Germline assignment: CDR1 MNHEY and CDR2 SVGAGI.

CDR3 DNA sequence: TGTGCCAGCAGTTACTCACCAAGCTATGGCTACACCTTC. This sequence encodes CASSYSPSYGYTF. This chain links TRBV6-6 with TRBJ1-2, with D unresolved. The ends were cut back, 0 bases at V and 4 bases at J, with 6 bases in the middle. CDR3 length: 13 amino acids. The germline V gene has CDR1 MNHNY and CDR2 SVGAGI (reference sequence).